Below, 25 T cell receptor beta chains from the same sample are listed, as sequenced in a study of blood T cells in healthy people across ages. For the second PCR, which ran for 7 to 11 cycles, a sample-barcoded 5' primer and a J-beta primer mix were used. Each CDR3 protein is one row after TCRdb ran MiXCR on the 5' RACE reads. Here the sample spans nearly 800,000 distinct CDR3 sequences, around 25% being singletons. A further study also used this sample, focusing on T cells of mothers and their children.

Sequenced: blood. Receptors originate from a boy aged 10-17 years in good health.

This clonotype occurred a few times. The rearrangement uses TRBV20-1 and TRBJ2-3, with 7 nucleotides matching TRBD2. V lost 6 bases, J lost 1 base, and 13 bases stayed unmatched. The germline CDR1 and CDR2 sequences are DFQATT and SNEGSKA (reference sequence). This CDR3 region has 16 residues. The CDR3 loop reads CSAPGGGKRGTDTQYF. CDR3 nucleotide sequence: TGCAGTGCCCCGGGCGGGGGAAAGCGGGGCACAGATACGCAGTATTTT.

V is TRBV6-2 or TRBV6-3 and J is TRBJ1-4; 9 bases fit TRBD1. Germline V gene sequence: CDR1 MNHEY, CDR2 SVGEGT. The CDR3 length is 17 residues. V was clipped by 6 bases and J by 6 bases; unmatched bases: 14. CDR3 sequence: CASSESSDRGFHEKLFF. The CDR3 region has the DNA TGTGCCAGCAGCGAATCATCGGACAGGGGATTTCATGAAAAACTGTTTTTT.

The chain is built from TRBV24-1 and TRBJ2-5; D possibly uses TRBD1 or TRBD2 (6 bases each). The CDR3 has 15 residues. Germline V gene sequence: CDR1 KGHDR, CDR2 SFDVKD. The germline V and J ends were trimmed by 3 bases and 4 bases, with 14 bases remaining between them. The CDR3 loop reads CATSDLSGAAETQYF. The CDR3 DNA follows: TGTGCCACCAGTGATCTATCGGGGGCTGCAGAGACCCAGTACTTC.

Concerning this clonotype itself: An end of the junction differs from the germline gene, which may be a read error. J is TRBJ1-2 and V is TRBV20-1, with D unresolved. Germline V gene lookup returns CDR1 DFQATT and CDR2 SNEGSKA (reference sequence). CDR3 size: 13 residues. CDR3 sequence: CSASDVGIDGYTF. The CDR3 DNA reads as TGCAGCGCTAGCGACGTTGGTATTGATGGCTACACCTTC.

The DNA for the CDR3 is TGTGCCCTCTCAGCGGCAGGGTTGGGCTACGAGCAGTACTTC. Its protein is CALSAAGLGYEQYF. The genes are TRBV2 and TRBJ2-7; TRBD1 or TRBD2 may be the D gene (5 bases each). Trimming took off 11 bases at V and 3 bases at J, with 20 bases between the two ends. Germline values: CDR1 SNHLY, CDR2 FYNNEI. The CDR3 loop spans 14 amino acids.

This clonotype has a handful of counts. The chain joins TRBV20-1 to TRBJ2-1; tentatively, D is TRBD2 (7 bases). The CDR3 contains 17 residues. Germline CDR1 is DFQATT and CDR2 is SNEGSKA (reference sequence). Trimming removed 0 bases from V and 7 bases from J, with 22 bases in between. CDR3 residues: CSARDPGASGPKNEQFF. The CDR3 DNA sequence: TGCAGTGCTAGAGATCCGGGGGCTAGCGGTCCTAAGAATGAGCAGTTCTTC.

This clonotype was seen more than once but under ten times. The genes are TRBV4-3 and TRBJ2-1; possibly TRBD1 for D (5 bases). The V gene's germline CDR1 is LGHNA and CDR2 YSLEER. V gave up 4 bases and J gave up 9 bases, with 16 bases separating them. The CDR3 is 14 amino acids. CDR3 amino acids: CASSPAIRVGEQFF. DNA of the CDR3: TGCGCCAGCAGCCCCGCTATCAGGGTCGGTGAGCAGTTCTTC.

There are a few counts of this clonotype. The CDR3 loop is CASSLVSGNPYGYTF. CDR3 bases: TGCGCCAGCAGCTTGGTTTCTGGGAACCCCTATGGCTACACCTTC. The chain links TRBV5-1 to TRBJ1-2, with D unresolved. Germline V CDR1 and CDR2: SGHRS, YFSETQ. The CDR3 is made up of 15 amino acids. The V end was cut by 0 bases, the J end by 4 bases, with 13 bases between. Looking up the rest from reference TRBV5-1 and TRBJ1-2 gives the full variable domain: KAGVTQTPRYLIKTRGQQVTLSCSPISGHRSVSWYQQTPGQGLQFLFEYFSETQRNKGNFPGRFSGRQFSNSRSEMNVSTLELGDSALYLCASSLVSGNPYGYTFGSGTRLTVV.

This clonotype appeared a few times. The V and J genes are TRBV27 and TRBJ2-5, with D perhaps matching TRBD2 (5 bases). Germline-derived CDR1 and CDR2 are MNHEY and SMNVEV (reference sequence). This CDR3 has 15 amino acids. Trimming removed 6 bases at V and 3 bases at J, with 17 bases between. In DNA form, the CDR3 reads TGTGCCAGCAGAGAGCGACCCCAGAGGGAAGAGACCCAGTACTTC. This codes for CASRERPQREETQYF.

As to this clonotype: A much larger clone sits a single nucleotide away, making a read error possible. This CDR3 reads CASSDTRGGANEQFF. CDR3 nucleotides: TGTGCCAGCAGTGACACTAGAGGGGGGGCCAATGAGCAGTTCTTC. The chain combines TRBV6-4 with TRBJ2-1, with D maybe TRBD2 (7 bases). Germline V gives CDR1 MRHNA, CDR2 SNTAGT. V gave up 2 bases and J gave up 6 bases, with 14 bases separating them. The CDR3 contains 15 residues.

The chain has TRBV6-2 or TRBV6-3 and TRBJ1-2; tentative D call: TRBD1 (6 bases). Per germline, CDR1 MNHEY and CDR2 SVGEGT. This CDR3 contains 13 residues. V was shortened by 6 bases and J by 7 bases, with 15 bases between the two germline ends. CDR3: CASRTRGAGGYTF. The DNA for the CDR3 is TGTGCCAGCAGAACTAGGGGGGCAGGTGGCTACACCTTC.

This clonotype was counted between two and nine times. The chain uses TRBV7-9 and TRBJ2-1; 8 positions agree with TRBD1. J lost 4 bases, V lost 3 bases, and 8 bases had no gene match. Germline CDR1 and CDR2: SEHNR and FQNEAQ (reference sequence). This CDR3 region has 16 residues. CDR3 in amino acids: CASSLDRVYGYNEQFF. The CDR3 region has the DNA TGTGCCAGCAGCTTGGACAGGGTATATGGATACAATGAGCAGTTCTTC. The full variable domain, with the rest looked up from reference TRBV7-9 and TRBJ2-1, is DTGVSQNPRHKITKRGQNVTFRCDPISEHNRLYWYRQTLGQGPEFLTYFQNEAQLEKSRLLSDRFSAERPKGSFSTLEIQRTEQGDSAMYLCASSLDRVYGYNEQFFGPGTRLTVL.

This clonotype was picked up a small number of times. At one of its ends the junction is not consistent with the germline gene, which may arise from a read error. This chain links TRBV20-1 with TRBJ2-1; TRBD2 matches at 9 bases. Per the germline V gene, CDR1 is DFQATT and CDR2 is SNEGSKA (reference sequence). The CDR3 has 19 amino acids. The CDR3 loop is CSAGDLTSGGSSSYNEQFF. The DNA of the CDR3 is TGCAGTGCTGGAGATCTTACCAGCGGGGGGTCGAGCTCCTACAATGAGCAGTTCTTC.

This chain uses TRBV5-1 with TRBJ2-5, with D possibly being TRBD1 or TRBD2 (5 bases each). V lost 6 bases to trimming and J lost 0 bases, with 15 bases between them. The CDR3 runs to 15 residues. Germline CDR1 is SGHRS and CDR2 is YFSETQ. The CDR3 region is CASTGSSRNQETQYF. DNA for the CDR3: TGCGCCAGCACAGGGAGCTCAAGGAACCAAGAGACCCAGTACTTC.

This chain links TRBV12-3 or TRBV12-4 with TRBJ2-5, with D possibly matching TRBD2 (6 bases). V lost 3 bases and J lost 0, with 14 bases in between. The CDR3 has 16 residues. The CDR3 coding sequence is TGTGCCAGCAGTTTTTCGGGGGACCCCTACCAAGAGACCCAGTACTTC. Protein product: CASSFSGDPYQETQYF.

This clonotype was recorded a few times. CDR3: CASSGRGSNEAFF. CDR3 bases: TGTGCCAGCAGCGGAAGGGGTTCAAATGAAGCTTTCTTT. The chain combines TRBV5-6 with TRBJ1-1; D may be TRBD1 (5 bases). Trimming pared 4 bases from V and 7 bases from J, leaving 14 bases between. The germline V gene encodes CDR1 SGHDT and CDR2 YYEEEE. The CDR3 is 13 amino acids.

This clonotype came up a few times. The chain combines TRBV7-9 with TRBJ2-5; 7 positions match TRBD2. The DNA end is a closer match to TRBJ2-7, so the J assignment may be wrong. The CDR3 consists of 17 residues. Germline V gene lookup returns CDR1 SEHNR and CDR2 FQNEAQ (reference sequence). The CDR3 loop reads CASSLTSESEFSYEQYF. CDR3 bases: TGTGCCAGCAGCTTAACTAGCGAGAGCGAGTTCTCCTACGAGCAGTACTTC.

The chain uses TRBV14 and TRBJ2-1, with D possibly matching TRBD1 (5 bases). The length of the CDR3 is 14 residues. V was clipped by 0 bases and J by 6 bases, with 9 bases between them. Per germline, CDR1 SGHDN and CDR2 FVKESK. The CDR3 DNA reads as TGTGCCAGCAGCCAAGACAGGGTTCTCAATGAGCAGTTCTTC. Translation: CASSQDRVLNEQFF.

The gene calls are TRBV12-3 or TRBV12-4 and TRBJ2-2, with D hard to call. The J call is in doubt because the DNA end fits TRBJ2-3 better. The CDR3 length is 14 residues. CDR3 protein: CASSFSGPWDTQYF. The CDR3 DNA reads as TGTGCCAGCAGTTTCTCGGGCCCCTGGGATACGCAGTATTTT.

This sequence joins TRBV7-2 and TRBJ2-6; the D call may be TRBD1 or TRBD2 (6 bases each). Germline V gene lookup returns CDR1 SGHTA and CDR2 FQGNSA. Trimming took off 4 bases at V and 4 bases at J, with 17 bases between the two ends. The length of the CDR3 is 17 residues. In nucleotides, the CDR3 is TGTGCCAGCAGCTCCCGCGGGGCAGGGGAGGGGGCCAACGTCCTGACTTTC. Its translation is CASSSRGAGEGANVLTF.

CDR3 region: CASSYSGGHYNEQFF. CDR3 coding DNA: TGTGCCAGCAGCTATAGCGGGGGCCACTACAATGAGCAGTTCTTC. This chain connects TRBV27 to TRBJ2-1; TRBD2 aligns across 9 bases. The CDR3 is 15 amino acids. V trimming: 6 bases; J trimming: 3 bases; junction bases outside the gene matches: 6. Germline CDR1 MNHEY, CDR2 SMNVEV (reference sequence).

V and J are TRBV4-1 and TRBJ2-3; D not resolved. V dropped 0 bases and J dropped 0 bases, with 7 bases sitting between them. Germline V gene lookup returns CDR1 MGHRA and CDR2 YSYEKL. The CDR3 runs to 15 residues. The CDR3 spells CASSQEEVSTDTQYF. The CDR3 nucleotides read TGCGCCAGCAGCCAAGAAGAGGTTAGCACAGATACGCAGTATTTT.

This clonotype came up a few times. The chain has TRBV4-3 and TRBJ2-1; D unresolved. Per germline, CDR1 LGHNA and CDR2 YSLEER. This CDR3 spans 17 amino acids. V was clipped by 4 bases and J by 7 bases, with 23 bases between them. Here the CDR3 DNA reads TGCGCCAGCAGCCCTTCGTGGGTGAGGAGTATCTCGAATGAGCAGTTCTTC. Its translation is CASSPSWVRSISNEQFF.

V gene TRBV7-9 combines with J gene TRBJ1-1; 9 bases are a match to TRBD1. Germline assignment: CDR1 SEHNR and CDR2 FQNEAQ (reference sequence). Trimming took 5 bases from V and 2 from J; bases not matched to a gene: 6. This CDR3 comprises 15 residues. This CDR3 reads CASSLRDRDNTEAFF. The CDR3 DNA sequence: TGTGCCAGCAGCCTCCGGGACAGGGATAACACTGAAGCTTTCTTT.

The chain links TRBV28 to TRBJ1-5, with 7 bases fitting TRBD1. Germline V gene data show CDR1 as MDHEN and CDR2 as SYDVKM. V shed 3 bases, J shed 0 bases, and the junction held 5 bases outside the gene matches. This CDR3 has 16 residues. The CDR3 loop is CASSFGTVYSNQPQHF. The CDR3 nucleotides are TGTGCCAGCAGTTTCGGGACAGTGTATAGCAATCAGCCCCAGCATTTT.